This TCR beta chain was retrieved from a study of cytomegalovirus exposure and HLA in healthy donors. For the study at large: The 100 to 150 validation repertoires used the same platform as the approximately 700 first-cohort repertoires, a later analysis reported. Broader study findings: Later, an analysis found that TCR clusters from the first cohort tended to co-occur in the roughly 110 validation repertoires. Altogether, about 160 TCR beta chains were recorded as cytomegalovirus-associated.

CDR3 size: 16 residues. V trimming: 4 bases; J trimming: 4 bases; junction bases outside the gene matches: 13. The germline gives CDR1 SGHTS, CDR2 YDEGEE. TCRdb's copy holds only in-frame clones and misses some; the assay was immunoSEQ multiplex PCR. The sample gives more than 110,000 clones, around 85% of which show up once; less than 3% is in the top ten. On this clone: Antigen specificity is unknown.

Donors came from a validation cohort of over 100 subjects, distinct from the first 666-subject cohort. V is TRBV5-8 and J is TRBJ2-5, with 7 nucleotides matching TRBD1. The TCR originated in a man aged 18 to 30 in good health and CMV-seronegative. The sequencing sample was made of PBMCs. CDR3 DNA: TGTGCCAGCAGCAAGGGGACAGACAAAATAGGAGAGACCCAGTACTTC. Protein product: CASSKGTDKIGETQYF.